This TCR beta chain derives from a study of Ad26.COV2.S vaccination and SARS-CoV-2 variants. The wider study: Donor joined the COV1001 Ad26.COV2.S trial arm. The vaccine Ad26.COV2.S was put into the muscle once, or twice with 56 days between.

This CDR3 has 17 amino acids. Germline V gene data show CDR1 as SNHLY and CDR2 as FYNNEI. V dropped 2 bases and J dropped 0 bases, with 14 bases sitting between them. The protocol was immunoSEQ multiplex PCR, while the TCRdb copy is restricted to in-frame clones and leaves out a portion. Found here are about 420,000 clones, around 87% of them singletons; the top ten hold roughly 4%. Study-level results: The placebo group had lower spike-specific TCR breadth than the vaccine recipients did.

For this clone: Its target is not known.

Treatment indicated: around 19 received Ad26.COV2.S at low or high dose, single or two shots; roughly 5 received placebo; per-sample allocation not given. Sampling took place 63 days after the first vaccine or placebo injection. Whoever gave the sample was an adult aged 18-55 years in Boston. The sample consisted of peripheral blood, taken in a trial of Ad26.COV2.S vaccine versus placebo. The chain uses TRBV2 and TRBJ1-5; weak D call: TRBD1 (6 bases). The TCR was taken from a person aged 18 to 59 who received the Ad26.COV2.S COVID-19 vaccine or a placebo. CDR3 coding DNA: TGTGCCAGCAGTGAAACGCGGGACAAATTTAGCAATCAGCCCCAGCATTTT. It specifies CASSETRDKFSNQPQHF.